What follows are 25 T cell receptor beta chains derived from one specimen sequenced in a study of blood T cell repertoires in COVID-19. Here immunoSEQ multiplex PCR was the method, and the copy in TCRdb shows in-frame clones only, minus some. The data contain about 260,000 clones, 70% to 90% of them singletons. Sequenced input: peripheral blood. The source of these receptors is a woman aged 45 to 65 with acute or convalescent COVID-19.

V and J are TRBV11-2 and TRBJ2-3; 7 bases are a match to TRBD1. CDR1 SGHAT and CDR2 FQNNGV come from the germline V gene. The V and J ends lost 5 bases and 0 bases, in that order; junction bases with no gene match: 2. The CDR3 length is 14 residues. The CDR3 protein is CASSADRSTDTQYF. In DNA, the CDR3 is TGTGCCAGCAGCGCGGACAGGAGCACAGATACGCAGTATTTT.

The genes are TRBV5-4 and TRBJ1-3; D might be TRBD1 (5 bases). Germline V lookup: CDR1 SGHNT, CDR2 YYREEE (reference sequence). Trimming took off 4 bases at V and 5 bases at J, with 16 bases between the two ends. CDR3 length equals 15 residues. CDR3 DNA: TGTGCCAGCAGCCTTGGGGGGACGTATAGAAACACCATATATTTT. Its protein product is CASSLGGTYRNTIYF.

The CDR3 sequence: CASSPSTGYGYTF. CDR3 nucleotides: TGTGCCAGCTCACCGTCCACAGGGTATGGCTACACCTTC. This sequence joins TRBV18 and TRBJ1-2; possibly TRBD1 for D (6 bases). This CDR3 spans 13 amino acids. V lost 3 bases and J lost 5, with 10 bases in between. In germline, CDR1 is KGHSH, CDR2 LQKENI.

The table lists this clone with a few counts. V gene TRBV6-1 combines with J gene TRBJ1-5; D uncertain. Per germline, CDR1 MNHNS and CDR2 SASEGT. V was trimmed by 0 bases and J by 2 bases, leaving 14 bases between them. This CDR3 is 17 amino acids long. CDR3 in amino acids: CASSEASGREGNQPQHF. DNA for the CDR3: TGTGCCAGCAGTGAAGCCTCGGGGAGGGAGGGCAATCAGCCCCAGCATTTT.

This CDR3 is CASSRTSGRGYTGELFF. The CDR3 region has the DNA TGTGCCAGCAGCCGGACTAGCGGGAGGGGGTACACCGGGGAGCTGTTTTTT. The rearrangement links TRBV3-1 (or the pseudogene TRBV3-2) to TRBJ2-2; TRBD2 agrees at 15 bases. The length of the CDR3 is 17 residues. With V trimmed by 4 bases and J by 3 bases, 3 bases remained unmatched. The V gene's germline CDR1 is LGHDT and CDR2 YNNKEL (reference sequence).

This chain uses TRBV5-4 with TRBJ2-3, with D possibly TRBD2 on 5 matching bases. The CDR3 is 14 amino acids. V lost 3 bases and J lost 0, with 8 bases in between. The germline V gene has CDR1 SGHNT and CDR2 YYREEE (reference sequence). CDR3 sequence (DNA): TGTGCCAGCAGCTCCAGGACTAGCACAGATACGCAGTATTTT. It yields the protein CASSSRTSTDTQYF.

The CDR3 DNA reads as TGCGCCAGCAGCTTAACCTATGGCCCGGGCAATGAGCAGTTCTTC. Protein: CASSLTYGPGNEQFF. This chain connects TRBV5-1 to TRBJ2-1; D remains unclear. The CDR3 extends over 15 amino acids. Germline V gene lookup returns CDR1 SGHRS and CDR2 YFSETQ. V gave up 2 bases and J gave up 6 bases, with 15 bases separating them.

V gene TRBV9 combines with J gene TRBJ1-1; D ambiguous. This CDR3 is 14 amino acids long. CDR1 and CDR2 (germline): SGDLS, YYNGEE. The V gene lost 0 bases and the J gene lost 6 bases, with 12 bases spanning the gap. The CDR3 DNA sequence: TGTGCCAGCAGCGTAGTTGGGAGGGAGGCTGAAGCTTTCTTT. Translated, it gives CASSVVGREAEAFF.

In its sample, this clone was seen once. The chain links TRBV15 to TRBJ2-5; 11 bases are a match to TRBD2. The CDR3 extends over 16 amino acids. Per germline, CDR1 LNHNV and CDR2 YYDKDF (reference sequence). The J segment lost 1 base and the V segment lost 3 bases, leaving 4 bases of the junction unmatched. The CDR3 is CATSSFSGRGQETQYF. The CDR3 nucleotides read TGTGCCACCAGCAGCTTTAGCGGGAGGGGCCAAGAGACCCAGTACTTC.

This chain links TRBV7-2 with TRBJ2-2; D is undetermined. The CDR3 has 16 residues. V lost 1 base and J 2 bases, leaving 11 bases between the germline ends. From germline, CDR1 is SGHTA and CDR2 FQGNSA. The CDR3 is CASSLVSTANTGELFF. The CDR3 region has the DNA TGTGCCAGCAGCTTAGTCTCCACTGCCAACACCGGGGAGCTGTTTTTT. Looking up the rest from reference TRBV7-2 and TRBJ2-2 gives the full variable domain: GAGVSQSPSNKVTEKGKDVELRCDPISGHTALYWYRQSLGQGLEFLIYFQGNSAPDKSGLPSDRFSAERTGGSVSTLTIQRTQQEDSAVYLCASSLVSTANTGELFFGEGSRLTVL.

This rearrangement joins TRBV4-1 to TRBJ1-2, with 9 bases aligning to TRBD1. CDR1 is MGHRA and CDR2 is YSYEKL in the germline V gene. Germline trimming cut 4 bases from V and 0 bases from J; bases unmatched to any gene: 6. The CDR3 has 16 amino acids. The CDR3 sequence is CASSLAGQGTNYGYTF. CDR3 nucleotide sequence: TGCGCCAGCAGCCTAGCCGGACAGGGGACTAACTATGGCTACACCTTC.

This clone was observed a single time. The chain couples TRBV9 to TRBJ2-3; TRBD2 aligns across 10 bases. This CDR3 contains 15 residues. The J segment lost 4 bases and the V segment lost 2 bases, leaving 4 bases of the junction unmatched. Germline V gene data show CDR1 as SGDLS and CDR2 as YYNGEE. In nucleotides, the CDR3 is TGTGCCAGCAGCGTTTTAGCGGGAGGCGCAGATACGCAGTATTTT. It translates to CASSVLAGGADTQYF. The full variable domain, its missing parts supplied by reference TRBV9 and TRBJ2-3, is DSGVTQTPKHLITATGQRVTLRCSPRSGDLSVYWYQQSLDQGLQFLIQYYNGEERAKGNILERFSAQQFPDLHSELNLSSLELGDSALYFCASSVLAGGADTQYFGPGTRLTVL.

This rearrangement joins TRBV27 to TRBJ2-2, with TRBD2 matching 10 bases. The V gene's germline CDR1 is MNHEY and CDR2 SMNVEV (reference sequence). The trim removed 2 bases at V and 1 base at J, leaving 1 base unmatched. There are 16 residues in the CDR3. The DNA for the CDR3 is TGTGCCAGCAGTTTACGGACTAGCGGGAACACCGGGGAGCTGTTTTTT. It translates to CASSLRTSGNTGELFF.

The chain employs TRBV18 and TRBJ2-1; maybe TRBD2 (6 bases). Germline V lookup: CDR1 KGHSH, CDR2 LQKENI. The CDR3 has 14 residues. V was clipped by 1 base and J by 5 bases, with 9 bases between them. CDR3 in amino acids: CASSPLADHNEQFF. CDR3 bases: TGTGCCAGCTCACCACTAGCGGATCACAATGAGCAGTTCTTC.

V is TRBV30 and J is TRBJ2-5; 10 bases line up with TRBD1. From germline, CDR1 is GTSNPN and CDR2 SVGIG (reference sequence). Germline trimming cut 5 bases from V and 1 base from J; bases unmatched to any gene: 10. The CDR3 totals 16 residues. The CDR3 loop reads CAWSSGTGVFQETQYF. The DNA for the CDR3 is TGTGCCTGGTCATCCGGGACAGGGGTCTTCCAAGAGACCCAGTACTTC.

The V and J genes are TRBV19 and TRBJ2-7; no firm D call. CDR1 and CDR2 from the germline V gene are LNHDA and SQIVND (reference sequence). There are 13 residues in the CDR3. The ends were cut back, 5 bases at V and 3 bases at J, with 11 bases in the middle. In DNA form, the CDR3 reads TGTGCCAGTAGTCCCCCCCCCTACTACGAGCAGTACTTC. This gives the protein CASSPPPYYEQYF.

The chain recombines TRBV12-5 with TRBJ2-5; D uncertain. V was shortened by 2 bases and J by 11 bases, with 9 bases between the two germline ends. CDR3 length: 11 amino acids. Germline assignment: CDR1 LGHNT and CDR2 FRNRAP. The CDR3 DNA is TGTGCTAGTGGTTTGTTTGCGGCGCAGTACTTC. Translation: CASGLFAAQYF.

The chain links TRBV29-1 to TRBJ1-1, with a weak D call TRBD1 (6 bases). The CDR3 covers 13 residues. Germline assignment: CDR1 SQVTM and CDR2 ANQGSEA. The V gene lost 5 bases and the J gene lost 1 base, with 11 bases spanning the gap. The CDR3, as DNA: TGCAGCGTTAGTAGGGGGTCGAACACTGAAGCTTTCTTT. Translating gives CSVSRGSNTEAFF.

The chain is built from TRBV7-9 and TRBJ2-1, with D unresolved. The ends were cut back, 5 bases at V and 0 bases at J, with 11 bases in the middle. This CDR3 has 15 amino acids. Germline CDR1 reads SEHNR; CDR2 reads FQNEAQ (reference sequence). CDR3 DNA: TGTGCCAGCAGCCCTCCTTGGAGCTCCTACAATGAGCAGTTCTTC. Protein: CASSPPWSSYNEQFF.

The chain combines TRBV5-1 with TRBJ2-5, with D possibly being TRBD2 (5 bases). V lost 0 bases to trimming and J lost 4 bases, with 7 bases between them. CDR1 SGHRS and CDR2 YFSETQ come from the germline V gene. The length of the CDR3 is 13 residues. The DNA of the CDR3 is TGCGCCAGCAGCTTGGGTCGGGGAGAGACCCAGTACTTC. Its translation: CASSLGRGETQYF.

J is TRBJ1-2 and V is TRBV25-1; the D is unclear. The CDR3 loop spans 12 amino acids. V lost 3 bases, J lost 10 bases, and 12 bases lay in between. CDR1 is MGHDK and CDR2 is SYGVNS in the germline V gene. The CDR3 coding sequence is TGTGCCAGCAGTGAGAGAGAGACTTCCTACACCTTC. Protein sequence: CASSERETSYTF.

The chain carries TRBV15 and TRBJ1-2; D uncertain. The V and J ends lost 0 bases and 2 bases respectively, with 7 bases between them. Germline loops: CDR1 LNHNV, CDR2 YYDKDF (reference sequence). This CDR3 has 14 amino acids. CDR3 DNA sequence: TGTGCCACCAGCAGAGATCTTACAAACTATGGCTACACCTTC. It translates to CATSRDLTNYGYTF. The entire variable domain, with the rest obtained from reference TRBV15 and TRBJ1-2, is as follows: DAMVIQNPRYQVTQFGKPVTLSCSQTLNHNVMYWYQQKSSQAPKLLFHYYDKDFNNEADTPDNFQSRRPNTSFCFLDIRSPGLGDTAMYLCATSRDLTNYGYTFGSGTRLTVV.

The sample holds one count of this clone. This sequence joins TRBV19 and TRBJ2-7; 7 bases match TRBD1. This CDR3 has 16 amino acids. Germline CDR1 and CDR2: LNHDA and SQIVND (reference sequence). V trimming: 3 bases; J trimming: 2 bases; junction bases outside the gene matches: 10. The chain's CDR3 is CASSMSGTARAYEQYF. CDR3 nucleotides: TGTGCCAGTAGTATGTCCGGGACAGCTAGAGCCTACGAGCAGTACTTC. Variable domain in full (rest from reference TRBV19 and TRBJ2-7): DGGITQSPKYLFRKEGQNVTLSCEQNLNHDAMYWYRQDPGQGLRLIYYSQIVNDFQKGDIAEGYSVSREKKESFPLTVTSAQKNPTAFYLCASSMSGTARAYEQYFGPGTRLTVT.

The gene calls are TRBV7-9 and TRBJ2-7, with a possible D match to TRBD1 (7 bases). There are 13 residues in the CDR3. Trimming pared 5 bases from V and 3 bases from J, leaving 11 bases between. Germline CDR1 SEHNR, CDR2 FQNEAQ (reference sequence). This CDR3 is CASSLRGVYEQYF. The CDR3 nucleotides read TGTGCCAGCAGCCTCAGGGGGGTCTACGAGCAGTACTTC.

This rearrangement joins TRBV5-4 to TRBJ1-2, with 9 bases aligning to TRBD1. The CDR3 covers 14 residues. The J segment lost 2 bases and the V segment lost 5 bases, leaving 4 bases of the junction unmatched. The V gene's germline CDR1 is SGHNT and CDR2 YYREEE (reference sequence). The CDR3 spells CASSRDRANYGYTF. The DNA of the CDR3 is TGTGCCAGCAGTCGGGACAGGGCAAACTATGGCTACACCTTC.